This T cell receptor beta chain was retrieved from a study of cytomegalovirus exposure and HLA in healthy donors (dated by TCRdb to 2016 to 2017). For the study in its entirety: The 666 repertoires of the first cohort and the 120 or so validation repertoires were produced on the same platform, according to a later analysis. The study was designed to test whether signatures of past pathogen exposure could be identified by cataloging public T cell receptors. Besides the first cohort of about 730 subjects, a separate validation cohort made up of 120 different subjects was used. To predict cytomegalovirus infection status, the study combined high-throughput TCR immunosequencing, statistical association of individual TCRs with disease status, and machine learning.

Broad study findings and their caveats: A later analysis found that TCRs clustered in the first cohort also tended to co-occur in the roughly 120 validation repertoires, with approximately 94% of cluster scores above 0. A later analysis lacked HLA typing for the validation cohort, so it scored co-occurrence in that cohort across all 110 or so repertoires. In the study, 150 to 200 TCR beta chains were listed as associated with cytomegalovirus. Most TCR sequences were observed very rarely across donors, whereas some public TCRs were present in many individuals. The classifier was reported to diagnose cytomegalovirus status with high specificity and sensitivity in both the original cohort and the validation cohort. According to the authors, the approach could potentially be generalized to other disease states and immunological phenotypes. Three of the identified cytomegalovirus-associated TCR beta chains were confirmed in vitro to be specific for cytomegalovirus antigens.

Worth noting for this clone: The clone's antigen remains unknown. No qualities accompany the bases; no much larger clone lies one base away.

Donors formed part of the validation cohort, which comprised about 120 subjects and was distinct from the first cohort of several hundred subjects. The CDR3, from cysteine to phenylalanine, totals 19 residues. This entry keeps only the CDR3 DNA: 57 bases, framed from base 1. Per the germline V gene, SGHVS is the CDR1 and FNYEAQ is the CDR2. V ends up 5 bases short and J 2 bases short, with an unmatched junction base count of 15. The receptor library was made with the immunoSEQ multiplex PCR assay. Regarding the original processing steps: A statistical classification framework was built for diagnosing cytomegalovirus status from the catalog of TCR beta chain sequences. TCRdb mirrors the immuneACCESS table, restricted to in-frame sequences. Some clones are absent from its copies; in checked studies, under half trace to an unresolved V gene, and the reason for the others is unknown. That table is the source of V, J and clone size, and D and trimming were worked out from the DNA. This sample comprises around 190,000 clones, about 83% of them detected only once. The ten largest clones capture approximately 1.5% of the sample.

The rearranged chain carries TRBV7-6 and TRBJ2-7, with 13 bases in between that match TRBD2. Sample: PBMCs. This clonotype was obtained from a woman aged 18 to 35 in good health and CMV-seronegative. CDR3 protein: CASSLRQPLGLAGTYEQYF. The nucleotide sequence reads as follows: TGTGCCAGCAGCCTACGCCAGCCTTTGGGACTAGCGGGGACCTACGAGCAGTACTTC. Here the CDR3 is joined to the reference TRBV7-6 and TRBJ2-7 genes, and the full variable domain is: GAGVSQSPRYKVTKRGQDVALRCDPISGHVSLYWYRQALGQGPEFLTYFNYEAQQDKSGLPNDRFSAERPEGSISTLTIQRTEQRDSAMYRCASSLRQPLGLAGTYEQYFGPGTRLTVT.